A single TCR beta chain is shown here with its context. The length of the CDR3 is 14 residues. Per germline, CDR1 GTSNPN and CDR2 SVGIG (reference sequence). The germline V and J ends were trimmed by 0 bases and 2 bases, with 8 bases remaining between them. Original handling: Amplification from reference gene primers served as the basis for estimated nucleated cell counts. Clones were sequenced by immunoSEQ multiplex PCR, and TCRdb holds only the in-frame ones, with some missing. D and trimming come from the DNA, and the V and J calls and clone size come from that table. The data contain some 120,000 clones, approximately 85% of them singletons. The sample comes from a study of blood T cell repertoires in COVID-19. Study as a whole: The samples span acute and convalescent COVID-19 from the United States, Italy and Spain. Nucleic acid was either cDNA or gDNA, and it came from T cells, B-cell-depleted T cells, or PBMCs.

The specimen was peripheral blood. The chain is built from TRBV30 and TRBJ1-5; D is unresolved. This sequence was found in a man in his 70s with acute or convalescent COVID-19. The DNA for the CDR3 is TGTGCCTGGAGTGTCCGTATCGGCAATCAGCCCCAGCATTTT. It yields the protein CAWSVRIGNQPQHF.